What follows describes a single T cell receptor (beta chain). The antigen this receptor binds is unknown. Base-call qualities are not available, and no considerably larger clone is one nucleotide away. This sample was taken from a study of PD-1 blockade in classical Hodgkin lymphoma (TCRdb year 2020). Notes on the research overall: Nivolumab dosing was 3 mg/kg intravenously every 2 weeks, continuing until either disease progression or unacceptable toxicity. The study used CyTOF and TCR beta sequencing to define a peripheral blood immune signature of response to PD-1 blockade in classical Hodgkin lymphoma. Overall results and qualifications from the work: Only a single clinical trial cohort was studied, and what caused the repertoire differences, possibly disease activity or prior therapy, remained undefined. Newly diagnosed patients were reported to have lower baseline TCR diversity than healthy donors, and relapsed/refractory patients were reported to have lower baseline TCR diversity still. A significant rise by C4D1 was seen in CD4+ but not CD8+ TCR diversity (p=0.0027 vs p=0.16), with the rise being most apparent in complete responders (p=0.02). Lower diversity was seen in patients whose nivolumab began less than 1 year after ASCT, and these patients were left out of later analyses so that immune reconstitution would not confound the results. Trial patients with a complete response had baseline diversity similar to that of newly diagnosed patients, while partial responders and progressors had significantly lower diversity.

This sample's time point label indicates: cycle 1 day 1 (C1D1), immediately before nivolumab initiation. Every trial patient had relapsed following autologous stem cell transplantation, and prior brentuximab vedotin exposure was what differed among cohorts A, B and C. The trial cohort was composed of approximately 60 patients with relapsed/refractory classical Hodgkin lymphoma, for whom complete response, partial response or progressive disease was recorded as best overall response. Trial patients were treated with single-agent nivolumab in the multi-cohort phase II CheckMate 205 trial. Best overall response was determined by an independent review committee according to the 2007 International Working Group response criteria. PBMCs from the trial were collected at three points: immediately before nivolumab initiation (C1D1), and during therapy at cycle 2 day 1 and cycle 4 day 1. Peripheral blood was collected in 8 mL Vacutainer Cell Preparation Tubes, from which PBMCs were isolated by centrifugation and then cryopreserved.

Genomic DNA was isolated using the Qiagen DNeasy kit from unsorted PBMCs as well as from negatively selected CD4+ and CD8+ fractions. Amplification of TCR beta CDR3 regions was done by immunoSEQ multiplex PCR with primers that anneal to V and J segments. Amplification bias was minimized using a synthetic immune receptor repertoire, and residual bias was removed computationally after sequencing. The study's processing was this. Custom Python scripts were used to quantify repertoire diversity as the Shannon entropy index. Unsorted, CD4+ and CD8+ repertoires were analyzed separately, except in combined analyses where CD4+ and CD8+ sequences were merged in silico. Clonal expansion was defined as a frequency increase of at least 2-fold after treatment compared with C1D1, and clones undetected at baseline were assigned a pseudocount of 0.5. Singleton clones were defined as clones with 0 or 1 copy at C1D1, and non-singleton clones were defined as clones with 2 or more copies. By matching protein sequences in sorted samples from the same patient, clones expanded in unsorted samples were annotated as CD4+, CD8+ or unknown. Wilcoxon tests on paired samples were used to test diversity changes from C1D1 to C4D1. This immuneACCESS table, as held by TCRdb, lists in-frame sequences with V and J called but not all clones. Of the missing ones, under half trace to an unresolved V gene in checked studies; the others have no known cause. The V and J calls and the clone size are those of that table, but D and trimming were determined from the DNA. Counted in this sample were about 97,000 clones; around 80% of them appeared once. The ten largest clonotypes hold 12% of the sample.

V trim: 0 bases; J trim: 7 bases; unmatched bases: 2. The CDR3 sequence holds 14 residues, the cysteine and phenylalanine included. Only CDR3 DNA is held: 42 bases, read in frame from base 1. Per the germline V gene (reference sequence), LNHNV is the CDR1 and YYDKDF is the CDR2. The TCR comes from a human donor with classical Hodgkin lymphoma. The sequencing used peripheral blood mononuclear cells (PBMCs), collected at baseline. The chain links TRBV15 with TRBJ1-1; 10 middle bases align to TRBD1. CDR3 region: CATSREDRGVEAFF. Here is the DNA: TGTGCCACCAGCAGAGAGGACAGGGGGGTTGAAGCTTTCTTT.